The present T cell receptor beta chain was sequenced within a study of blood T cells in healthy people across ages. Using a J-beta primer mix together with a sample-barcoded 5' primer, a second PCR was run for about 6 to 11 cycles. The template-switch adaptor, which had 12 random nucleotides, put a tag on each cDNA molecule. One entry per CDR3 protein results from TCRdb running MiXCR on the 5' RACE reads. The data hold approximately 810,000 distinct CDR3 sequences, with 29% observed a single time. V was trimmed by 5 bases and J by 2 bases, leaving 15 bases between them. The CDR3 extends over 14 amino acids. The V gene's germline CDR1 is DFQATT and CDR2 SNEGSKA (reference sequence). This clonotype was detected ten times or more. Its antigen is unidentified. Regarding the study as a whole: Total diversity from one million sequenced T cells was likely underestimated. Both higher diversity and more naive CD4+ cells marked long-lived donors when set against aged donors.

The J gene is TRBJ2-5, the V gene TRBV20-1, with TRBD2 as a possible D gene (7 bases). The sample consisted of blood. The source of this sequence is an elderly woman in good health. The CDR3 reads CSAAGASGQETQYF. CDR3 nucleotide sequence: TGCAGTGCTGCAGGGGCTAGCGGACAAGAGACCCAGTACTTC.